The 17 T cell receptor beta chains given below trace back to one sample, sequenced in a study of cytomegalovirus exposure and HLA in healthy donors. Sequencing was performed with immunoSEQ multiplex PCR; in TCRdb, only in-frame clones are kept and a portion is missing. The table has about 150,000 clones, less than 90% seen once. Specimen: PBMCs. The receptors stem from a young woman in good health and CMV-seropositive.

The chain joins TRBV29-1 to TRBJ2-7; D gene unclear. V lost 0 bases, J lost 1 base, and 10 bases lay in between. The CDR3 is made up of 14 amino acids. The germline V gene encodes CDR1 SQVTM and CDR2 ANQGSEA. CDR3: CSVEDRPRSYEQYF. In DNA, the CDR3 is TGCAGCGTTGAAGATCGTCCCCGTTCCTACGAGCAGTACTTC.

V is TRBV14 and J is TRBJ2-5, with D maybe TRBD1 (6 bases). The CDR3 covers 15 residues. Germline V gene sequence: CDR1 SGHDN, CDR2 FVKESK. V lost 3 bases, J lost 1 base, and 12 bases lay in between. The CDR3 nucleotides are TGTGCCAGCAGCCACAGGGGTCCCCGCCAAGAGACCCAGTACTTC. Amino acids: CASSHRGPRQETQYF.

The rearrangement links TRBV9 to TRBJ2-2, with TRBD2 matching over 9 bases. The CDR3 sequence is 19 residues long. Trimming took 4 bases from V and 4 from J; bases not matched to a gene: 17. CDR1 and CDR2 (germline): SGDLS, YYNGEE. DNA of the CDR3: TGTGCCAGCAGCACCCCACCTGAGCTAGCGGGAAAAAGCACCGGGGAGCTGTTTTTT. This translates into CASSTPPELAGKSTGELFF.

The chain is built from TRBV6-1 and TRBJ1-1; D unclear. With 3 bases removed from V and 3 bases from J, the gap between germline ends came to 14 bases. The CDR3 spans 15 residues. In germline, CDR1 is MNHNS, CDR2 SASEGT. The CDR3 reads CASSEPAAGDTEAFF. CDR3 DNA sequence: TGTGCCAGCAGTGAGCCGGCAGCCGGGGACACTGAAGCTTTCTTT.

CDR3 amino acids: CASSEALLVVTEAFF. CDR3 coding DNA: TGTGCCAGCAGTGAAGCTTTGTTGGTAGTCACTGAAGCTTTCTTT. The gene calls are TRBV2 and TRBJ1-1; no clear D. The CDR3 is 15 amino acids. V lost 0 bases to trimming and J lost 4 bases, with 12 bases between them. Germline V gene lookup returns CDR1 SNHLY and CDR2 FYNNEI.

This chain joins TRBV15 and TRBJ1-2; 12 positions match TRBD1. Germline V gives CDR1 LNHNV, CDR2 YYDKDF (reference sequence). This CDR3 is built from 15 residues. V lost 7 bases, J lost 4 bases, and 7 bases stayed unmatched. The CDR3 DNA follows: TGTGCCACCACCCCGGGACAGGGGGCTCTCTATGGCTACACCTTC. It encodes CATTPGQGALYGYTF.

V and J are TRBV4-2 and TRBJ2-1, with D tentatively TRBD2 (5 bases). In germline, CDR1 is LGHNA, CDR2 YNFKEQ. This CDR3 has 15 amino acids. Trimming removed 5 bases at V and 3 bases at J, with 14 bases between. CDR3 in amino acids: CASSSGVGSYNEQFF. CDR3 coding DNA: TGTGCCAGCAGCTCCGGGGTAGGGAGCTACAATGAGCAGTTCTTC.

The gene calls are TRBV21-1 and TRBJ2-1; TRBD2 is taken as the D call from the table, unchecked against the DNA. TRBV21-1 is listed as a pseudogene. The CDR3 covers 12 residues. The CDR3 DNA reads as TGTGCCGCCCCTCTAGCGGGAGGTGAGCAGTTCTTC. It encodes CAAPLAGGEQFF.

The V gene is TRBV11-2, the J gene TRBJ2-5; TRBD2 aligns across 8 bases. This CDR3 is built from 17 residues. The trim removed 4 bases at V and 1 base at J, leaving 11 bases unmatched. The germline CDR1 and CDR2 sequences are SGHAT and FQNNGV. The CDR3 sequence is CASSSGRGGRIQETQYF. The CDR3 nucleotides are TGTGCCAGCAGCTCCGGAAGGGGCGGGAGGATCCAAGAGACCCAGTACTTC.

A single count supports this clone. The chain employs TRBV4-3 and TRBJ1-2; TRBD1 is a possible D gene (5 bases). Germline V lookup: CDR1 LGHNA, CDR2 YSLEER. The CDR3 totals 13 residues. The V end lost 0 bases, the J end lost 7 bases, and 9 bases lay between the germline ends. This CDR3 is CASSQEIGGGYTF. The DNA for the CDR3 is TGCGCCAGCAGCCAAGAAATCGGGGGTGGCTACACCTTC.

This clone was seen only once. The CDR3 loop is CSVEHREGYTF. The CDR3 DNA follows: TGCAGCGTTGAGCATCGAGAGGGCTACACCTTC. The J gene is TRBJ1-2, the V gene TRBV29-1; D not resolved. Germline values: CDR1 SQVTM, CDR2 ANQGSEA. The V and J ends lost 3 bases and 8 bases respectively, with 10 bases between them. This CDR3 has 11 residues.

This chain connects TRBV29-1 to TRBJ2-1; D perhaps matches TRBD1 (5 bases). The CDR3 consists of 14 residues. CDR1 SQVTM and CDR2 ANQGSEA come from the germline V gene. V was pared by 7 bases and J by 8 bases, with 21 bases between. Here the CDR3 DNA reads TGCAGCGACCGACAGTTAGGCGGTGGCGATGAGCAGTTCTTC. Its protein product is CSDRQLGGGDEQFF.

The V gene is TRBV18, the J gene TRBJ1-2, with D possibly TRBD1 on 5 matching bases. The V gene's germline CDR1 is KGHSH and CDR2 LQKENI. The CDR3 consists of 14 residues. V was cut by 0 bases and J by 4 bases, with 9 bases left in between. In nucleotides, the CDR3 is TGTGCCAGCTCACCACCGGGGGAGGGCTATGGCTACACCTTC. Translating gives CASSPPGEGYGYTF. Together with reference TRBV18 and TRBJ1-2, the CDR3 gives the full variable domain: NAGVMQNPRHLVRRRGQEARLRCSPMKGHSHVYWYRQLPEEGLKFMVYLQKENIIDESGMPKERFSAEFPKEGPSILRIQQVVRGDSAAYFCASSPPGEGYGYTFGSGTRLTVV.

The chain couples TRBV28 to TRBJ1-2; D is ambiguous. The CDR3 is made up of 14 amino acids. Germline CDR1 is MDHEN and CDR2 is SYDVKM. Trimming shortened V by 7 bases and J by 2 bases, and 14 bases separated the two germline ends. Here the CDR3 reads CASTLPRGNYGYTF. The CDR3 nucleotides read TGTGCCAGCACCCTCCCCCGAGGGAACTATGGCTACACCTTC.

The chain carries TRBV7-2 and TRBJ2-2; D remains unclear. CDR1 and CDR2 (germline): SGHTA, FQGNSA. This CDR3 is built from 16 residues. Trimming cost V 2 bases and J 0 bases, with 10 bases left between them. DNA of the CDR3: TGTGCCAGCAGCTTATGGCCTAGTTCGAACACCGGGGAGCTGTTTTTT. Translated: CASSLWPSSNTGELFF.

The chain employs TRBV2 and TRBJ2-7; possibly TRBD2 for D (5 bases). Germline lookup yields CDR1 SNHLY and CDR2 FYNNEI. The V end lost 3 bases, the J end lost 3 bases, and 15 bases lay between the germline ends. This CDR3 is built from 15 residues. The CDR3 sequence is CASSEGLVALYEQYF. CDR3 coding DNA: TGTGCCAGCAGTGAGGGATTGGTAGCGCTCTACGAGCAGTACTTC.

As for this clone: At one end, the junction sequence differs from germline, possibly due to a read error. The CDR3, as DNA: TGTGCCTGGAGTCTCGAGATAGTCATCTCCCACGAGCAGTACTTC. Residues: CAWSLEIVISHEQYF. The chain uses TRBV30 and TRBJ2-7; D is ambiguous. Germline V gives CDR1 GTSNPN, CDR2 SVGIG (reference sequence). The CDR3 spans 15 residues.